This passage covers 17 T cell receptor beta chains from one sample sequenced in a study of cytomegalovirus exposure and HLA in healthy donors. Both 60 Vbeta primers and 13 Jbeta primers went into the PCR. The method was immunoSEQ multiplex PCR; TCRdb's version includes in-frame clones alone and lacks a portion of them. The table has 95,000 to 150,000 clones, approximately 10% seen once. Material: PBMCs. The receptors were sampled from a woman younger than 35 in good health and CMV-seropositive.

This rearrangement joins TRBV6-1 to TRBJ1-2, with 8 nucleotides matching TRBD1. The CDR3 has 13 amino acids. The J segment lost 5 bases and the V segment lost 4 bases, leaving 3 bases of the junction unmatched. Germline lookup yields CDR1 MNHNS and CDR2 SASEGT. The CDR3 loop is CASSARTGYGYTF. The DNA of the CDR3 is TGTGCCAGCAGTGCCCGGACAGGGTATGGCTACACCTTC.

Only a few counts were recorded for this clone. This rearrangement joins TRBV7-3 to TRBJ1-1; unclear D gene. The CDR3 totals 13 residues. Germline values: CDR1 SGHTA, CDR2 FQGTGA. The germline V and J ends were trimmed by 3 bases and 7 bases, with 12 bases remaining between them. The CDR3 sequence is CASSFAAEGEAFF. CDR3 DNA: TGTGCCAGCAGCTTCGCGGCGGAGGGTGAAGCTTTCTTT.

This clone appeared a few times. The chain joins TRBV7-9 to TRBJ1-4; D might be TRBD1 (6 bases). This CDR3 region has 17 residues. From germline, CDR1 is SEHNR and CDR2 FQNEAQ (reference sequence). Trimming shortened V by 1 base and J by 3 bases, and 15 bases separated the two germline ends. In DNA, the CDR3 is TGTGCCAGCAGCTTAGGTCGGGGGGCGCAGCCTAATGAAAAACTGTTTTTT. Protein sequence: CASSLGRGAQPNEKLFF. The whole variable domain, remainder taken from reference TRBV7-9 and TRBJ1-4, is DTGVSQNPRHKITKRGQNVTFRCDPISEHNRLYWYRQTLGQGPEFLTYFQNEAQLEKSRLLSDRFSAERPKGSFSTLEIQRTEQGDSAMYLCASSLGRGAQPNEKLFFGSGTQLSVL.

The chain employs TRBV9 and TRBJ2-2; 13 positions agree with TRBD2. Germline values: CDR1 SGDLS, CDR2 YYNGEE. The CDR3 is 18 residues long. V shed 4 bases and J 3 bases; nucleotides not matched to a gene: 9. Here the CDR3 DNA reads TGTGCCAGCAGCCCCCTAGGGACTAGCGGGATTCACACCGGGGAGCTGTTTTTT. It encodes CASSPLGTSGIHTGELFF.

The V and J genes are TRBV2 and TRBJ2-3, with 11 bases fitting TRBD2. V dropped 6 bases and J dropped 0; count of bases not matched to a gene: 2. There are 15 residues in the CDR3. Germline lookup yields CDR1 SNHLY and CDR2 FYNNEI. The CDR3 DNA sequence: TGTGCCAGCAGCGGACTAGCGGGTAGCACAGATACGCAGTATTTT. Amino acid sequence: CASSGLAGSTDTQYF.

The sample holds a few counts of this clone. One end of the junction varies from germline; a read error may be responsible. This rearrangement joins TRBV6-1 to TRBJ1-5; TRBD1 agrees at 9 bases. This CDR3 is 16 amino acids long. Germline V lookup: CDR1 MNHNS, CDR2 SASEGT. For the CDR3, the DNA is TGTGCCAGCAGTCAAGCCGGGACAGGGTACGGTCAGCCCCAGCATTTT. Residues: CASSQAGTGYGQPQHF.

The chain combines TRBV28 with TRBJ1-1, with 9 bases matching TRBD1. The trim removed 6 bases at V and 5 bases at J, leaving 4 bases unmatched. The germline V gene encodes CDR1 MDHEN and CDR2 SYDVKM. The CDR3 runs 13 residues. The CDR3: CASRPGQGTEAFF. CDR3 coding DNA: TGTGCCAGCAGACCGGGACAGGGAACTGAAGCTTTCTTT.

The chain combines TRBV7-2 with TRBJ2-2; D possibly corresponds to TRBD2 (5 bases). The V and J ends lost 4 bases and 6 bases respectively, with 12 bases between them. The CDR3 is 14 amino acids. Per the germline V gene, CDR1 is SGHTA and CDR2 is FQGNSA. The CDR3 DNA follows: TGTGCCAGCAGCTCGACGAGGGTTGCCGGGGAGCTGTTTTTT. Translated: CASSSTRVAGELFF.

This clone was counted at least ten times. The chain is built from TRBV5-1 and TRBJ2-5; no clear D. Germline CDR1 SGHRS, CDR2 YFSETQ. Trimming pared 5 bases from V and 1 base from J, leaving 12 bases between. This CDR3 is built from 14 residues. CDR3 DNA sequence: TGCGCCAGCAGGCCCGGTGGGCTCCAAGAGACCCAGTACTTC. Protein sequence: CASRPGGLQETQYF.

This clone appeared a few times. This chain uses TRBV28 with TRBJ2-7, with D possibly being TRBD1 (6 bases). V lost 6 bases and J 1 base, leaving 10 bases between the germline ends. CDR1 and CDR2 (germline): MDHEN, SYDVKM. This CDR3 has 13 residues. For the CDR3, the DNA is TGTGCCAGCAGGTACAGGGAATCCTACGAGCAGTACTTC. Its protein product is CASRYRESYEQYF.

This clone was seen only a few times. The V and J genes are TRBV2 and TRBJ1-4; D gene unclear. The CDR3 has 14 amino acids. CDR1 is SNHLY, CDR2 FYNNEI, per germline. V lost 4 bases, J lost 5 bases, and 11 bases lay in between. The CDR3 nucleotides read TGTGCCAGCAGTGTCCGGGATCGGAATGAAAAACTGTTTTTT. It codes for CASSVRDRNEKLFF. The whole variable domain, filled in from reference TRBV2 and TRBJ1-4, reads EPEVTQTPSHQVTQMGQEVILRCVPISNHLYFYWYRQILGQKVEFLVSFYNNEISEKSEIFDDQFSVERPDGSNFTLKIRSTKLEDSAMYFCASSVRDRNEKLFFGSGTQLSVL.

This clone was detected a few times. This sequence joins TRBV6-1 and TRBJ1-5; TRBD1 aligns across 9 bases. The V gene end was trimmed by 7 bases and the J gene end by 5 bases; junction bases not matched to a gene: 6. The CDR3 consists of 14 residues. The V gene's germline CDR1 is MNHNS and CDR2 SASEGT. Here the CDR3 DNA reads TGTGCCAGCACGTGGGACAGGGAGTATCAGCCCCAGCATTTT. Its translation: CASTWDREYQPQHF.

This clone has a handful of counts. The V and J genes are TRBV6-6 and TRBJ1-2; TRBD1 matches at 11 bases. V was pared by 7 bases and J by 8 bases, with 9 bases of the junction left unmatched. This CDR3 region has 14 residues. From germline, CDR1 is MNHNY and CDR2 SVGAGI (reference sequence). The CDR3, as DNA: TGTGCCAGCACCCACGGACAGGGGGCGCGGGGCTACACCTTC. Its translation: CASTHGQGARGYTF.

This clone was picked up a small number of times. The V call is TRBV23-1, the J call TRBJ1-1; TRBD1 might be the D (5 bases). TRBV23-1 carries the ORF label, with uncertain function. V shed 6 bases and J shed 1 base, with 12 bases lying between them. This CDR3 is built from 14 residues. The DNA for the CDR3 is TGCGCCAGCAGGCCTCCGACAGCGAACACTGAAGCTTTCTTT. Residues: CASRPPTANTEAFF.

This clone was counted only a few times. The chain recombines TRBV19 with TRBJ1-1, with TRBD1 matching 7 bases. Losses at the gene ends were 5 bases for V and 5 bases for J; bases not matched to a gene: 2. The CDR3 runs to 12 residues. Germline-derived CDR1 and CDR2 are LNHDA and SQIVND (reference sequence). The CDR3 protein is CASSSDRTEAFF. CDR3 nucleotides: TGTGCCAGTAGTTCGGACAGGACTGAAGCTTTCTTT.

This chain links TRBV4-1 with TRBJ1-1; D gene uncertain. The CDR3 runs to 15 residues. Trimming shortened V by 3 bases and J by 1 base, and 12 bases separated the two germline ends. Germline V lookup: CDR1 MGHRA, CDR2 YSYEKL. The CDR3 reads CASSQGRLSNTEAFF. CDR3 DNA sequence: TGCGCCAGCAGCCAGGGGAGACTTTCGAACACTGAAGCTTTCTTT.

Here the CDR3 reads CASSVGGVGYGYTF. The CDR3 nucleotides are TGTGCCAGCAGCGTGGGCGGGGTGGGCTATGGCTACACCTTC. The chain employs TRBV7-8 and TRBJ1-2; the D is unclear. V lost 5 bases and J 4 bases, leaving 14 bases between the germline ends. Germline CDR1 and CDR2: SGHVS and FQNEAQ. This CDR3 has 14 residues.